One and the same sample provided the 14 T cell receptor beta chains below, sequenced in a study of blood T cell repertoires in COVID-19. Generated by immunoSEQ multiplex PCR, the TCRdb table keeps only in-frame clones and is missing some. The sample has approximately 98,000 clones, about two thirds seen once. The source material was peripheral blood. The receptors were gathered from a woman between 35 and 50 years old with acute or convalescent COVID-19.

This clone has more than one count but fewer than ten. V gene TRBV13 combines with J gene TRBJ2-7, with a weak D call TRBD1 (6 bases). This CDR3 spans 16 amino acids. V was pared by 5 bases and J by 3 bases, with 20 bases between. The germline CDR1 and CDR2 sequences are PRHDT and FYEKMQ (reference sequence). The CDR3 region is CASSNRRGRGGYEQYF. Written as DNA, the CDR3 is TGTGCCAGCAGCAATAGACGGGGCAGGGGCGGCTACGAGCAGTACTTC.

The chain employs TRBV13 and TRBJ2-3, with 9 bases matching TRBD1. With V trimmed by 5 bases and J by 5 bases, 5 bases remained unmatched. Per the germline V gene, CDR1 is PRHDT and CDR2 is FYEKMQ (reference sequence). This CDR3 is 14 amino acids long. In DNA form, the CDR3 reads TGTGCCAGCAGCATACCGGGACAGGGAGATACGCAGTATTTT. Translating it yields CASSIPGQGDTQYF.

This sequence joins TRBV6-5 and TRBJ1-2; weak D call: TRBD1 (6 bases). Trimming removed 5 bases at V and 5 bases at J, with 15 bases between. This CDR3 has 14 residues. Germline loops: CDR1 MNHEY, CDR2 SVGAGI. The CDR3 reads CASSPRDILYGYTF. The CDR3 DNA reads as TGTGCCAGCAGTCCCAGGGACATTTTGTATGGCTACACCTTC.

This clone was seen a handful of times. This rearrangement joins TRBV5-6 to TRBJ1-5; weak D call: TRBD1 (6 bases). In germline, CDR1 is SGHDT, CDR2 YYEEEE. The CDR3 is 15 residues long. V was pared by 4 bases and J by 2 bases, with 13 bases between. CDR3 DNA sequence: TGTGCCAGCAGCAGATCAAACAGGGGCAATCAGCCCCAGCATTTT. It specifies CASSRSNRGNQPQHF.

The rearrangement joins TRBV3-1 (or the pseudogene TRBV3-2) to TRBJ2-7; D is unresolved. Germline lookup yields CDR1 LGHDT and CDR2 YNNKEL (reference sequence). This CDR3 region has 14 residues. Trimming left V 4 bases short and J 4 bases short, with 14 bases between. DNA for the CDR3: TGTGCCAGCAGCCTTCAGGTCGGCAGATACGAGCAGTACTTC. It yields the protein CASSLQVGRYEQYF.

The J gene is TRBJ2-5, the V gene TRBV5-1; TRBD2 might be the D (5 bases). The germline gives CDR1 SGHRS, CDR2 YFSETQ. V was trimmed by 4 bases and J by 3 bases, leaving 16 bases between them. The length of the CDR3 is 15 residues. CDR3: CASSPGISSEETQYF. The CDR3 DNA follows: TGCGCCAGCAGCCCCGGGATTTCCAGTGAAGAGACCCAGTACTTC. The complete variable domain, with remaining parts taken from reference TRBV5-1 and TRBJ2-5, reads KAGVTQTPRYLIKTRGQQVTLSCSPISGHRSVSWYQQTPGQGLQFLFEYFSETQRNKGNFPGRFSGRQFSNSRSEMNVSTLELGDSALYLCASSPGISSEETQYFGPGTRLLVL.

The V and J genes are TRBV28 and TRBJ1-3, with 10 nucleotides matching TRBD1. Germline trimming cut 1 base from V and 4 bases from J; bases unmatched to any gene: 4. This CDR3 is 16 amino acids long. CDR1 and CDR2 (germline): MDHEN, SYDVKM. The CDR3 DNA reads as TGTGCCAGCAGTTTATTCGGGACAGGGGCCGGAAACACCATATATTTT. Translating it yields CASSLFGTGAGNTIYF.

This clone was counted at least ten times. The genes are TRBV19 and TRBJ2-2, with D hard to call. The CDR3 runs 13 residues. V was cut by 8 bases and J by 1 base, with 8 bases left in between. Germline CDR1 LNHDA, CDR2 SQIVND (reference sequence). CDR3 in DNA: TGTGCCAGTCCCGCAGGGAACACCGGGGAGCTGTTTTTT. This sequence encodes CASPAGNTGELFF. The full variable domain, rest sourced from reference TRBV19 and TRBJ2-2, is DGGITQSPKYLFRKEGQNVTLSCEQNLNHDAMYWYRQDPGQGLRLIYYSQIVNDFQKGDIAEGYSVSREKKESFPLTVTSAQKNPTAFYLCASPAGNTGELFFGEGSRLTVL.

The gene calls are TRBV12-3 or TRBV12-4 and TRBJ1-2; a weak D match, TRBD1 (6 bases). The germline V and J ends were trimmed by 6 bases and 7 bases, with 15 bases remaining between them. The CDR3 spans 13 residues. CDR3 amino acids: CASRIGQMIGYTF. The CDR3 nucleotides are TGTGCCAGCAGGATCGGACAGATGATTGGCTACACCTTC.

The chain links TRBV5-4 to TRBJ2-5; tentative D call: TRBD1 (7 bases). Germline V gene sequence: CDR1 SGHNT, CDR2 YYREEE (reference sequence). The length of the CDR3 is 13 residues. Deletions cut 7 bases from V and 5 bases from J, with 15 bases between. CDR3 sequence reads: CASQGGRGETQYF. The CDR3 bases are TGTGCCAGCCAGGGGGGCCGGGGGGAGACCCAGTACTTC.

This clone has only a few counts. The rearrangement joins TRBV5-1 to TRBJ2-2; D is unclear. CDR3 length: 14 amino acids. V lost 0 bases and J lost 8, with 11 bases in between. CDR1 is SGHRS and CDR2 is YFSETQ in the germline V gene. The CDR3, as DNA: TGCGCCAGCAGCTTGGGTGGTGGGCTGGGGGAGCTGTTTTTT. It codes for CASSLGGGLGELFF.

This clone has more than one count but fewer than ten. V usage is TRBV2 and J usage is TRBJ1-5; unclear D gene. Trimming took off 5 bases at V and 0 bases at J, with 17 bases between the two ends. CDR3 length: 17 amino acids. Germline V gene data show CDR1 as SNHLY and CDR2 as FYNNEI. The DNA for the CDR3 is TGTGCCAGCAGTAGCCAGGCTTTTAAGGATAGCAATCAGCCCCAGCATTTT. Translated, it gives CASSSQAFKDSNQPQHF.

The chain employs TRBV28 and TRBJ2-7; 7 nucleotides line up with TRBD1. J was trimmed by 3 bases and V by 6 bases; bases with no gene match: 8. The germline gives CDR1 MDHEN, CDR2 SYDVKM. The CDR3 totals 14 residues. CDR3 amino acids: CASRWGSGGYEQYF. Written as DNA, the CDR3 is TGTGCCAGCAGATGGGGGTCAGGGGGCTACGAGCAGTACTTC.

This clone showed up just a few times. The V gene is TRBV27, the J gene TRBJ1-1; D ambiguous. V gave up 3 bases and J gave up 0 bases, with 5 bases separating them. Germline V gene lookup returns CDR1 MNHEY and CDR2 SMNVEV (reference sequence). The CDR3 has 13 residues. The CDR3 sequence: CASSFQVNTEAFF. In DNA, the CDR3 is TGTGCCAGCAGTTTTCAGGTGAACACTGAAGCTTTCTTT.